The clone carrying this T cell receptor beta chain has a handful of counts. Its antigen is unidentified. TCRdb processed the 5' RACE reads anew with MiXCR; each CDR3 protein has one entry. The sample consists of roughly 1,500,000 distinct CDR3 sequences, more than 30% of them appearing once. These data come from a study of identical twins. Trimming took 5 bases from V and 6 from J; bases not matched to a gene: 4. The CDR3 sequence is 15 residues long. Germline V gene data show CDR1 as MNHEY and CDR2 as SMNVEV (reference sequence). Study findings and constraints: The authors drew conclusions from cross-sectional statistical analysis rather than following the same donors. Shared out-of-frame alpha sequences (those common to twins) showed excess low generation probability. High-abundance cord blood beta clonotypes had fewer insertions; memory repertoires showed none. Models underestimated out-of-frame TCR alpha sharing in monozygotic twins.

The genes are TRBV27 and TRBJ2-1; 13 positions agree with TRBD2. The sample was cord blood. The receptor was derived from a newborn girl in good health. As DNA, the CDR3 is TGTGCCAGCAGTAAGGGGACTAGCGGGACCAATGAGCAGTTCTTC. Translation gives CASSKGTSGTNEQFF.